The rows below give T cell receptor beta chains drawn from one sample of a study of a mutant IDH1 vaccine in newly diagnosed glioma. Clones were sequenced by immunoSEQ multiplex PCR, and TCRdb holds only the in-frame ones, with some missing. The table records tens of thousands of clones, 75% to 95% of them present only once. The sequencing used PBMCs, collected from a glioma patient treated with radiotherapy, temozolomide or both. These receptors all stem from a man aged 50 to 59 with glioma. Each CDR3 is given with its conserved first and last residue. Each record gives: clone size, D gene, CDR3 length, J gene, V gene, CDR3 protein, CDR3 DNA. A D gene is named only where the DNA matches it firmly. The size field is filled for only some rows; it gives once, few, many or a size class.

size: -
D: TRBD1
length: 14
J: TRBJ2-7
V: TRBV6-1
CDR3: CASRGTGGPYEQYF
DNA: TGTGCCAGCAGGGGGACAGGGGGTCCCTACGAGCAGTACTTC

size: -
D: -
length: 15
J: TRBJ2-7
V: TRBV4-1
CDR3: CASSQGRSYSYEQYF
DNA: TGCGCCAGCAGCCAAGGGAGAAGCTACTCCTACGAGCAGTACTTC

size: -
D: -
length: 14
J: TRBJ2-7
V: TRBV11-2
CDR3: CASSFGAGGHEQYF
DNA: TGTGCCAGCAGCTTTGGGGCAGGAGGACACGAGCAGTACTTC

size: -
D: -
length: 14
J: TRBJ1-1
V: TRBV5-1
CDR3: CASSQGPANTEAFF
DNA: TGCGCCAGCAGCCAGGGGCCTGCGAACACTGAAGCTTTCTTT

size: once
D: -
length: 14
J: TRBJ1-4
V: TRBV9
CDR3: CASSAGATNEKLFF
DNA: TGTGCCAGCAGCGCAGGGGCAACTAATGAAAAACTGTTTTTT

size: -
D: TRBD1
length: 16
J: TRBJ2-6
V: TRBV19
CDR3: CATQSGQGAGANVLTF
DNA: TGTGCCACCCAATCGGGACAGGGTGCTGGGGCCAACGTCCTGACTTTC

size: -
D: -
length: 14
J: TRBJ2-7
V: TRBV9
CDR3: CASSVDFVSYEQYF
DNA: TGTGCCAGCAGCGTAGATTTTGTCTCCTACGAGCAGTACTTC

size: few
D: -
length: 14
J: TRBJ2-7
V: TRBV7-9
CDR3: CASSLNTEVHEQYF
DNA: TGTGCCAGCAGCTTAAACACTGAGGTCCACGAGCAGTACTTC

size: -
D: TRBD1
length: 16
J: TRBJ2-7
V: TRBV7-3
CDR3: CASSSVAGTGGGEQYF
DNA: TGTGCCAGCAGCTCCGTCGCCGGGACAGGGGGCGGCGAGCAGTACTTC

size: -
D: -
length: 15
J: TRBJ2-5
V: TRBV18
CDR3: CASSRDRPSGETQYF
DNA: TGTGCCAGCTCGCGGGACAGACCTTCTGGGGAGACCCAGTACTTC

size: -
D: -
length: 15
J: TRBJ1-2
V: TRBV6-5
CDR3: CASSDREILYYGYTF
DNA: TGTGCCAGCAGCGACCGGGAGATATTATACTATGGCTACACCTTC

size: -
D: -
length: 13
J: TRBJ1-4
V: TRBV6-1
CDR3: CASNRQGREKLFF
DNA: TGTGCCAGCAATCGGCAGGGTAGGGAAAAACTGTTTTTT

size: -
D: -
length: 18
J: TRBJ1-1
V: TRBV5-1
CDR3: CASSLARQNNPRSTEAFF
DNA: TGCGCCAGCAGCTTGGCCAGGCAGAACAACCCTCGAAGCACTGAAGCTTTCTTT

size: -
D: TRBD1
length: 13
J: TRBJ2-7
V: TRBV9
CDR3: CASSKDRAHEQYF
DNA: TGTGCCAGCAGTAAGGACAGGGCCCACGAGCAGTACTTC

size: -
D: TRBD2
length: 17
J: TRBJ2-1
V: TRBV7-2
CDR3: CASSLSRPAGGHNEQFF
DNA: TGTGCCAGCAGCTTATCCCGGCCAGCGGGGGGCCACAATGAGCAGTTCTTC

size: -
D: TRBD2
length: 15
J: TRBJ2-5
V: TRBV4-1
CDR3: CASSQTWGGSETQYF
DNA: TGCGCCAGCAGCCAAACCTGGGGGGGGTCGGAGACCCAGTACTTC

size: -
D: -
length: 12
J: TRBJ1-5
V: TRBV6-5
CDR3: CASSPTGTYQHF
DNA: TGTGCCAGCAGTCCTACCGGGACATATCAGCATTTT

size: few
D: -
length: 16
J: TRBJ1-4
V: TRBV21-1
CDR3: CASSKPRTGGNEKLFF
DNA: TGTGCCAGCAGCAAACCCCGGACAGGAGGTAATGAAAAACTGTTTTTT

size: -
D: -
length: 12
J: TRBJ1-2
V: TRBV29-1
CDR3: CSVEDYWGGYTF
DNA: TGCAGCGTTGAAGATTACTGGGGCGGCTACACCTTC

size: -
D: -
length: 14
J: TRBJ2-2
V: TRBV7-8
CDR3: CASSSRPVTGELFF
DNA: TGTGCCAGCAGCTCCCGACCCGTTACCGGGGAGCTGTTTTTT

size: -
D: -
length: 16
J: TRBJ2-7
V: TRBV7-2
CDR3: CASSLGGTAVSYEQYF
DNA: TGTGCCAGCAGCTTAGGGGGGACCGCTGTATCCTACGAGCAGTACTTC

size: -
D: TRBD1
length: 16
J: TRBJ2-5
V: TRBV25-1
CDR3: CAYPGQGSGPKETQYF
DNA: TGTGCCTACCCCGGACAGGGGAGTGGCCCTAAAGAGACCCAGTACTTC

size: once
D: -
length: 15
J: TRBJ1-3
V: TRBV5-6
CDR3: CASSFLGSGGNTIYF
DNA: TGTGCCAGCAGCTTCCTGGGCAGCGGAGGAAACACCATATATTTT